This T cell receptor (beta chain) was documented in a study of type 1 and type 2 diabetes patients. Looking at the study overall: From PBMCs, CD4+ and CD8+ T cells were isolated by magnetic microbeads.

This CDR3 spans 13 amino acids. With 1 base removed from V and 5 bases from J, the gap between germline ends came to 8 bases. Germline CDR1 SGHRS, CDR2 YFSETQ. Diabetic patients met standard criteria for type 1 or type 2 diabetes. Genomic DNA was the PCR template. Amplification of the beta chain CDR3 used 30 forward and 13 reverse multiplex primers. In TCRdb, the multiplex PCR reads were re-called with MiXCR into one record per CDR3 protein. The table shows around 300,000 distinct CDR3 sequences, with around 47% occurring only once. Sequencing was performed on peripheral blood mononuclear cells (PBMCs). The chain links TRBV5-1 to TRBJ2-3; possible D gene TRBD2, 6 bases. This TCR derives from a man between 18 and 29 years old with type 2 diabetes. CDR3 in DNA: TGCGCCAGCAGCTTGCTGGGGGGAGATACGCAGTATTTT. Translating it yields CASSLLGGDTQYF.